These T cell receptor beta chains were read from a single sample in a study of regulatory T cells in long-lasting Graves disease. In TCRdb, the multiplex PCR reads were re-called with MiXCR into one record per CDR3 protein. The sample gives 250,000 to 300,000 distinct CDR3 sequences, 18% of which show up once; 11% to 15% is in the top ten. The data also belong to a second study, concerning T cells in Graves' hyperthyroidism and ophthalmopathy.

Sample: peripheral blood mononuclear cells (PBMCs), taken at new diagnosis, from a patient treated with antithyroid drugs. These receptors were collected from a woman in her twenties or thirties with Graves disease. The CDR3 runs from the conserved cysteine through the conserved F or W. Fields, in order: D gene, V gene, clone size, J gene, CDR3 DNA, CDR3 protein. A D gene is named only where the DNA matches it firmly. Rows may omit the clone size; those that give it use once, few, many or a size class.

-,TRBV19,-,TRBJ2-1,TGTGCCAGTAGTATAGCGGGCAATGAGCAGTTCTTC,CASSIAGNEQFF
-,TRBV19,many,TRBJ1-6,TGTGCCAGTAGTATCGCGAGTAACTCCTATAATTCACCCCTCCACTTT,CASSIASNSYNSPLHF
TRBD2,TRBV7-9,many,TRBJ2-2,TGTGCCAGCAGCCGCGGGCTAGCGGTGAACACCGGGGAGCTGTTTTTT,CASSRGLAVNTGELFF
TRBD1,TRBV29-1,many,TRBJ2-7,TGCAGCGTTGGAGGACAGGGCGGGACCTACGAGCAGTACTTC,CSVGGQGGTYEQYF
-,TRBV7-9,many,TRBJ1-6,TGTGCCAGCAGCTCGGTAAAAAATTCACCCCTCCACTTT,CASSSVKNSPLHF
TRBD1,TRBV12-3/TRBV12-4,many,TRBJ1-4,TGTGCCAGCAGCCCAGGGGGCCGTAATGAAAAACTGTTTTTT,CASSPGGRNEKLFF
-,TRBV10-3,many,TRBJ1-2,TGTGCCATCGGAGGGCCTATCTATGGCTACACCTTC,CAIGGPIYGYTF
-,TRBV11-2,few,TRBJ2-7,TGTGCCAGCAGCCTGACCGGGGAGAGACTGTACTTC,CASSLTGERLYF
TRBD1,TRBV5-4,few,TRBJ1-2,TGTGCCAGCAGCTTGGGACAGGGTTATGGTGGCTACACCTTC,CASSLGQGYGGYTF
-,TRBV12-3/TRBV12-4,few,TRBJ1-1,TGTGCCAGCAGTTTATTCGGTGGCACTGAAGCTTTCTTT,CASSLFGGTEAFF
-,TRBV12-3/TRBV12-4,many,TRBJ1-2,TGTGCCAGCAGTTTGAGTAGCGGGGGTGGCTACACCTTC,CASSLSSGGGYTF
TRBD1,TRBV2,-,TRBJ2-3,TGTGCCAGCAGTAGGACAGGGAAAACGGATACGCAGTATTTT,CASSRTGKTDTQYF
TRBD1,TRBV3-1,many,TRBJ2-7,TGTGCCAGCAGCCAAGAGGCAGGGACAGTCTACGAGCAGTACTTC,CASSQEAGTVYEQYF
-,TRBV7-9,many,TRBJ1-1,TGTGCCAGCAGCCTGATGGACACTGAAGCTTTCTTT,CASSLMDTEAFF
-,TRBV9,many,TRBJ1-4,TGTGCCAGCAGCGGAGGGATGGACCTTGATGAAAAACTGTTTTTT,CASSGGMDLDEKLFF
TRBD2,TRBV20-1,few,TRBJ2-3,TGCAGTGCCCAAGTCCCCCTAGCGGGGGCAGATACGCAGTATTTT,CSAQVPLAGADTQYF
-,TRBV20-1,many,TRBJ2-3,TGCAGTGTTACACAGGGAACTAGCACAGATACGCAGTATTTT,CSVTQGTSTDTQYF
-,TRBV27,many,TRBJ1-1,TGTGCCAGCAGTATTTTCCCAGGAGTCGCTATGAACACTGAAGCTTTCTTT,CASSIFPGVAMNTEAFF
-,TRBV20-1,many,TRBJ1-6,TGCAGTGCTCCGCAGGGGAATAATTCACCCCTCCACTTT,CSAPQGNNSPLHF
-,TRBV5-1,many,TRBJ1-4,TGCGCCAGCACATGGACAGCTGGGGATGAAAAACTGTTTTTT,CASTWTAGDEKLFF
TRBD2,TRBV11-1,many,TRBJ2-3,TGTGCCAGCGGACCAAGCGGGGGATATACGCAGTATTTT,CASGPSGGYTQYF
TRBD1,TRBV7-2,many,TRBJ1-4,TGTGCCAGCAGCTTACAGGGGGCTGGTAATGAAAAACTGTTTTTT,CASSLQGAGNEKLFF
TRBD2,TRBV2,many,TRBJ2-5,TGTGCCAGCAGTGCTAGCGGGGGGGGGACCCAGTACTTC,CASSASGGGTQYF
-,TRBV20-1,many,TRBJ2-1,TGCAGTGCTAACGGGGGTAGATATCGTGAGCAGTTCTTC,CSANGGRYREQFF
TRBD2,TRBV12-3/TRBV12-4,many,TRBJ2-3,TGTGCCTGCCTTTTGCGGGGGGCAAGAAGCACAGATACGCAGTATTTT,CACLLRGARSTDTQYF
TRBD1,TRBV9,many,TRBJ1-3,TGTGCCAGCAGCGAAAAAGACAGGGTCTCGGGAAACACCATATATTTT,CASSEKDRVSGNTIYF
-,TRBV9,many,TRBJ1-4,TGTGCCAGCAGCCCACCGCTCAGGGGAAAACTGTTTTTT,CASSPPLRGKLFF
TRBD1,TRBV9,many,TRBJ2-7,TGTGCCAGCAGCCCCCGGGACAGTTACCTCGACGAGCAGTACTTC,CASSPRDSYLDEQYF
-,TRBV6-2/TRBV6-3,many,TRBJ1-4,TGTGCCAGCAGCAGCGACAGAGCTTATGAAAAACTGTTTTTT,CASSSDRAYEKLFF
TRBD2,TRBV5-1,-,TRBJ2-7,TGCGCCAGCAGCTTGCGGACTAGCGGGATATCGGGGGAGCAGTACTTC,CASSLRTSGISGEQYF
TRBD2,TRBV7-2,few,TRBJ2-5,TGTGCCAGCAGCTTAGGCGGCGGGGGGCGGGAGACCCAGTACTTC,CASSLGGGGRETQYF
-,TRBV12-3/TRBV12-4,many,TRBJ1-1,TGTGCCAGCAGTTTAGCAGGGGGGTACACTGAAGCTTTCTTT,CASSLAGGYTEAFF
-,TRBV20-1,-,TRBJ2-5,TGCAGTGCTAGGCCCTGGACGGGGCAGGGTGGGGAGACCCAGTACTTC,CSARPWTGQGGETQYF
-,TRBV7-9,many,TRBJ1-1,TGTGCCAGCATCCCCTTGCCGACGGGGAACACTGAAGCTTTCTTT,CASIPLPTGNTEAFF
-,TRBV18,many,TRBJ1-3,TGTGCCAGCTCACGGACCCCTGATGGAAACACCATATATTTT,CASSRTPDGNTIYF
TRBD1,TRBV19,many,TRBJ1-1,TGTGCCAGTAGTGGACGACAGGGTTGGGACTCGGCTTTCTTT,CASSGRQGWDSAFF
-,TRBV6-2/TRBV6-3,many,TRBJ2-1,TGTGCCAGCAGTTACCCCGGGACAGCCTCCGCGGGAGAGCAGTTCTTC,CASSYPGTASAGEQFF
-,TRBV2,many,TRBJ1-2,TGTGCCAGCAGTGTGCGCAGGGACAATGGCTACACCTTC,CASSVRRDNGYTF
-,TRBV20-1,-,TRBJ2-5,TGCAGTGCCGCGATCACGGGACTCGAAGAGACCCAGTACTTC,CSAAITGLEETQYF
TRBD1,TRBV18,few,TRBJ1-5,TGTGCCAGCTCACTGACAGGGGGCGGGTCTGGCAATCAGCCCCAGCATTTT,CASSLTGGGSGNQPQHF
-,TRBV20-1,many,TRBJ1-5,TGCAGTGCTCACGGGACGGTTAATCAGCCCCAGCATTTT,CSAHGTVNQPQHF
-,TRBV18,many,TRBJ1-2,TGTGCCAGCTCACCCTCCGGAGGTGTCTATGGCTACACCTTC,CASSPSGGVYGYTF
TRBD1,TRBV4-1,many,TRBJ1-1,TGCGCCAGCAGCCAAGATCAGGGGGCTGCGTCCACTGAAGCTTTCTTT,CASSQDQGAASTEAFF
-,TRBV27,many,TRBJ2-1,TGTGCCAGCACTGGACGGGACGGTCAGTTCTTC,CASTGRDGQFF
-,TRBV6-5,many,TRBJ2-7,TGTGCCAGCAGTTACGGGACCTACTACGAGCAGTACTTC,CASSYGTYYEQYF
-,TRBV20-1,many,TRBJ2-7,TGCAGTGCTAGAGGGGCTAGTAGCTCCTACGAGCAGTACTTC,CSARGASSSYEQYF
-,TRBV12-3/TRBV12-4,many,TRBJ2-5,TGTGCCAGCAGTTTATCCGGGGTAGAGACCCAGTACTTC,CASSLSGVETQYF
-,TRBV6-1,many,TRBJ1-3,TGTGCCAGCAGTGACCCCAGGAAACGCTCTGGAAACACCATATATTTT,CASSDPRKRSGNTIYF
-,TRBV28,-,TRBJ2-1,TGTGCCAGCAGTATAGGGGGTCGTGGCAATGAGCAGTTCTTC,CASSIGGRGNEQFF
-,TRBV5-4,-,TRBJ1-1,TGTGCCAGCAGCCGGCCGGGGGAAGGAACTGAAGCTTTCTTT,CASSRPGEGTEAFF
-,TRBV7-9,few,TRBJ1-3,TGTGCCAGCAGCGGGGACCCTGGAAACACCATATATTTT,CASSGDPGNTIYF
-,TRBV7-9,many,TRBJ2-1,TGTGCCAGCAGCTTAGCGCGCTTGCACAAGAATGAGCAGTTCTTC,CASSLARLHKNEQFF
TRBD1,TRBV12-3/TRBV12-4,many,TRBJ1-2,TGTGCCAGCAGTCTTGGGACAGGGGGCAGGAGCTACACCTTC,CASSLGTGGRSYTF
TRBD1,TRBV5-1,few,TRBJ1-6,TGTGCCAGCAGCTTGGTGACAGGGGGCTATAATTCACCCCTCCACTTT,CASSLVTGGYNSPLHF
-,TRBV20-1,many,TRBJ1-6,TGCAGTGCTAGAGATGGGGGGGTCCCCTATAATTCACCCCTCCACTTT,CSARDGGVPYNSPLHF
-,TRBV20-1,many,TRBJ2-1,TGCAGTGCTAGCCCCCGCAGCTATGAGCAGTTCTTC,CSASPRSYEQFF
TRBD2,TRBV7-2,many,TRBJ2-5,TGTGCCAGCAGCTTAGTAGGACTAGAAGAGACCCAGTACTTC,CASSLVGLEETQYF
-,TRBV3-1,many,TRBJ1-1,TGTGCCAGCAGCCAAGATCCCCGAGGCAGTCAGGGCGGGGGCGGCACTGAAGCTTTCTTT,CASSQDPRGSQGGGGTEAFF